These 10 T cell receptor beta chains originate from one sample sequenced in a study of T-cell reconstitution after alpha-beta-depleted transplantation in children. Unique molecular identifiers were incorporated when the TCRbeta library was constructed. TCRdb redid the calling of the PCR reads with MiXCR, one entry per CDR3 protein. The table lists 190,000 or so distinct CDR3 sequences, around 6.8% of them singletons. Sequences were derived from PBMCs from the stem cell graft donor, sampled from the stem cell graft. The receptors here all came from a human donor who donated a stem cell graft to a child with Wiskott-Aldrich syndrome.

This clonotype was recorded many times. This chain connects TRBV5-5 to TRBJ2-3; 7 bases agree with TRBD1. Losses at the gene ends were 4 bases for V and 0 bases for J; bases not matched to a gene: 2. The length of the CDR3 is 14 residues. In germline, CDR1 is SGHKS, CDR2 YYEKEE (reference sequence). The CDR3 is CASSPGQSTDTQYF. The CDR3 bases are TGTGCCAGCAGCCCGGGACAGAGCACAGATACGCAGTATTTT.

V gene TRBV30 combines with J gene TRBJ2-6; 9 bases are a match to TRBD1. J gave up 2 bases and V 2 bases, and 4 bases lay outside the gene matches. The germline V gene has CDR1 GTSNPN and CDR2 SVGIG (reference sequence). The CDR3 extends over 16 amino acids. The DNA for the CDR3 is TGTGCCTGGAGTTCCGGACAGGGGACTGGGGCCAACGTCCTGACTTTC. It codes for CAWSSGQGTGANVLTF.

The chain joins TRBV5-5 to TRBJ2-2; D might be TRBD1 (5 bases). The CDR3 length is 15 residues. V dropped 1 base and J dropped 1 base, with 8 bases sitting between them. Germline-derived CDR1 and CDR2 are SGHKS and YYEKEE (reference sequence). CDR3 sequence reads: CASSLRGVNTGELFF. DNA for the CDR3: TGTGCCAGCAGCTTGAGGGGTGTGAACACCGGGGAGCTGTTTTTT. Drawing the rest from reference TRBV5-5 and TRBJ2-2, the complete variable domain is DAGVTQSPTHLIKTRGQQVTLRCSPISGHKSVSWYQQVLGQGPQFIFQYYEKEERGRGNFPDRFSARQFPNYSSELNVNALLLGDSALYLCASSLRGVNTGELFFGEGSRLTVL.

A few counts support this clonotype. The chain employs TRBV5-6 and TRBJ2-1; 8 nucleotides align to TRBD2. V shed 1 base, J shed 6 bases, and the junction held 6 bases outside the gene matches. The CDR3 contains 15 residues. Germline CDR1 reads SGHDT; CDR2 reads YYEEEE. Here the CDR3 DNA reads TGTGCCAGCAGCTTGTGGCGGGGGGATTCCAATGAGCAGTTCTTC. It encodes CASSLWRGDSNEQFF. The full variable domain, with the rest looked up from reference TRBV5-6 and TRBJ2-1, is DAGVTQSPTHLIKTRGQQVTLRCSPKSGHDTVSWYQQALGQGPQFIFQYYEEEERQRGNFPDRFSGHQFPNYSSELNVNALLLGDSALYLCASSLWRGDSNEQFFGPGTRLTVL.

CDR3 nucleotide sequence: TGCGCCAGCAGCTTGGGGGACCTAGCGGGTACAGATACGCAGTATTTT. Translation: CASSLGDLAGTDTQYF. This sequence joins TRBV5-1 and TRBJ2-3; TRBD2 agrees at 8 bases. This CDR3 spans 16 amino acids. V gave up 0 bases and J gave up 3 bases; unmatched junction bases: 6. CDR1 is SGHRS and CDR2 is YFSETQ in the germline V gene.

This clonotype was counted ten times or more. The chain recombines TRBV7-9 with TRBJ2-7; unclear D gene. CDR1 is SEHNR and CDR2 is FQNEAQ in the germline V gene (reference sequence). Trimming removed 6 bases from V and 0 bases from J, with 9 bases in between. The CDR3 sequence is 13 residues long. The CDR3 DNA follows: TGTGCCAGCAGTATAGCTAGCTCCTACGAGCAGTACTTC. Protein sequence: CASSIASSYEQYF.

This clonotype was counted at least ten times. V and J are TRBV12-3 or TRBV12-4 and TRBJ2-1; TRBD1 or TRBD2 may be the D gene (5 bases each). The CDR3 is made up of 14 amino acids. V was shortened by 6 bases and J by 4 bases, with 13 bases between the two germline ends. CDR3 coding DNA: TGTGCCAGCAGCTCGTACGGGGCTTACAATGAGCAGTTCTTC. It codes for CASSSYGAYNEQFF.

This clonotype was recorded many times. J is TRBJ2-1 and V is TRBV24-1; D is unresolved. CDR3 length: 15 residues. Trimming stripped 3 bases from V and 5 bases from J, with 13 bases between. Germline CDR1 is KGHDR and CDR2 is SFDVKD. CDR3 nucleotide sequence: TGTGCCACCAGTGATAAAGGAGTGTGGAACAATGAGCAGTTCTTC. Protein sequence: CATSDKGVWNNEQFF.

The table lists this clonotype with many counts. DNA of the CDR3: TGTGCCAGCAGCCTCAGGGAGTCCTATGGCTACACCTTC. Translation: CASSLRESYGYTF. This chain connects TRBV12-3 or TRBV12-4 to TRBJ1-2; tentatively, D is TRBD1 (5 bases). This CDR3 is 13 amino acids long. Trimming pared 6 bases from V and 4 bases from J, leaving 12 bases between.

The chain is built from TRBV20-1 and TRBJ1-5, with TRBD1 identical over 8 bases. The V gene's germline CDR1 is DFQATT and CDR2 SNEGSKA (reference sequence). With 2 bases clipped from V and 4 bases from J, the junction kept 4 bases outside the gene matches. The CDR3 has 14 residues. CDR3 sequence (DNA): TGCAGTGCTAGAAAGGGACAGGCAAATCAGCCCCAGCATTTT. Translated: CSARKGQANQPQHF.